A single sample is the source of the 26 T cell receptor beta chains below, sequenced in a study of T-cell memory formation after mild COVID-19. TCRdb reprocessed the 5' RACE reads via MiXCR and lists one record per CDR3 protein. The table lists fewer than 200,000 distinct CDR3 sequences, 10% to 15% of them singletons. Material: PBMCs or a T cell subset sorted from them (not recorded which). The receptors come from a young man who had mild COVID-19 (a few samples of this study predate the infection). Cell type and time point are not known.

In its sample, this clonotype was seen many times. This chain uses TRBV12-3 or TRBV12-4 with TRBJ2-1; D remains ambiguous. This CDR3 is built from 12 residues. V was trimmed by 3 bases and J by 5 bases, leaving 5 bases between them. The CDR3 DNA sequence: TGTGCCAGCAGTTTTGAGGACAATGAGCAGTTCTTC. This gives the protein CASSFEDNEQFF.

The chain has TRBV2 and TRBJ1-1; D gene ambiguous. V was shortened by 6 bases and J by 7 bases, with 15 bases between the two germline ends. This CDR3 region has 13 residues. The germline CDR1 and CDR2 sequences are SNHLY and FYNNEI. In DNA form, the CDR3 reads TGTGCCAGCAGAGCAGATAACTATTTTGAAGCTTTCTTT. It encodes CASRADNYFEAFF. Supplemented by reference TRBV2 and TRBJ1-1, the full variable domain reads EPEVTQTPSHQVTQMGQEVILRCVPISNHLYFYWYRQILGQKVEFLVSFYNNEISEKSEIFDDQFSVERPDGSNFTLKIRSTKLEDSAMYFCASRADNYFEAFFGQGTRLTVV.

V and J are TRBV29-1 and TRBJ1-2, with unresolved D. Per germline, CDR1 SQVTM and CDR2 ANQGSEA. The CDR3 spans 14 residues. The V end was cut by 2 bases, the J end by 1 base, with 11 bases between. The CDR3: CSVEQQLLNYGYTF. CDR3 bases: TGCAGCGTTGAACAACAGCTACTTAACTATGGCTACACCTTC.

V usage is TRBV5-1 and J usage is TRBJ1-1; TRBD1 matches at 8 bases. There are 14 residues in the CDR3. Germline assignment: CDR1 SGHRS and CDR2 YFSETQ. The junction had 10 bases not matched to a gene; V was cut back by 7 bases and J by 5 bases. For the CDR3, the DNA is TGCGCCAGCCGGTCAGGGGGCGGGATGACTGAAGCTTTCTTT. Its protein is CASRSGGGMTEAFF.

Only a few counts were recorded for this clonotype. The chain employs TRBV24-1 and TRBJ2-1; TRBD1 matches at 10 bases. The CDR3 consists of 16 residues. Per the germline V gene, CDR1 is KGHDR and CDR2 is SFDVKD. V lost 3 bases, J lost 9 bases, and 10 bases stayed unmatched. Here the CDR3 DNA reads TGTGCCACCAGTGATCCCGGGACAGGGGTGGAGGGTGAGCAGTTCTTC. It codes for CATSDPGTGVEGEQFF.

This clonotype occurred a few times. The DNA for the CDR3 is TGCGCCAGCAGCTTGGGGGACAGGGCTTCACCAGGCGGCTACACCTTC. As protein: CASSLGDRASPGGYTF. The V gene is TRBV5-1, the J gene TRBJ1-2, with 9 bases identical to TRBD1. Germline V lookup: CDR1 SGHRS, CDR2 YFSETQ. The CDR3 runs to 16 residues. V dropped 0 bases and J dropped 8; count of bases not matched to a gene: 11.

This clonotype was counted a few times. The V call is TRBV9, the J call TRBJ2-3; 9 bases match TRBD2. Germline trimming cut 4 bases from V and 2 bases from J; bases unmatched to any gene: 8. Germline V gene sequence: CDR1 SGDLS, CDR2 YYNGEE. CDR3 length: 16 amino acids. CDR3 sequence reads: CASSFGTSRTTDTQYF. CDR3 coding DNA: TGTGCCAGCAGCTTCGGGACTAGCAGAACCACAGATACGCAGTATTTT.

The CDR3 loop reads CASSPRGRRVYGYTF. The CDR3 bases are TGTGCCAGCAGTCCCCGGGGGAGGAGGGTCTATGGCTACACCTTC. The chain employs TRBV27 and TRBJ1-2; D may be TRBD1 (5 bases). The CDR3 loop spans 15 amino acids. Trimming removed 5 bases at V and 4 bases at J, with 17 bases between. The V gene's germline CDR1 is MNHEY and CDR2 SMNVEV (reference sequence).

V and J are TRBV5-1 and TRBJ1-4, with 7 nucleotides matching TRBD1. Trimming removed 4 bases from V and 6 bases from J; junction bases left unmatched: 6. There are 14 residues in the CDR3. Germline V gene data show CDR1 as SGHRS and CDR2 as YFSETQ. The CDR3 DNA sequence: TGCGCCAGCAGCCCGGACAGGCCCCATGAAAAACTGTTTTTT. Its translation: CASSPDRPHEKLFF.

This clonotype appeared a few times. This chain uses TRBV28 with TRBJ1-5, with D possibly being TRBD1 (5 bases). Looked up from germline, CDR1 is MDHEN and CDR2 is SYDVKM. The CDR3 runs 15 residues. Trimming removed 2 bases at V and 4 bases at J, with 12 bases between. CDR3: CASSLGGTHNQPQHF. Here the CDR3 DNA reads TGTGCCAGCAGTTTAGGGGGGACTCATAATCAGCCCCAGCATTTT.

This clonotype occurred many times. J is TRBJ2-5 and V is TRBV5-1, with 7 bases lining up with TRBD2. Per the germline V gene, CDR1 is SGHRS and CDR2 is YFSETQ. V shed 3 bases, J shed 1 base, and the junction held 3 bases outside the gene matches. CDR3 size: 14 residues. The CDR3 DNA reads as TGCGCCAGCAGCTGGGGGGGGTCCCAAGAGACCCAGTACTTC. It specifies CASSWGGSQETQYF. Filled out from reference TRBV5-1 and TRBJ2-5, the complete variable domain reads KAGVTQTPRYLIKTRGQQVTLSCSPISGHRSVSWYQQTPGQGLQFLFEYFSETQRNKGNFPGRFSGRQFSNSRSEMNVSTLELGDSALYLCASSWGGSQETQYFGPGTRLLVL.

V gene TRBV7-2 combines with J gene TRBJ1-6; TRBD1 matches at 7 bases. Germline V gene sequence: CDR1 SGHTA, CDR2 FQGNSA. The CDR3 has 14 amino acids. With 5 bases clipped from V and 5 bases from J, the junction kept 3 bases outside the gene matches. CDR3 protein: CASSLGQNNSPLHF. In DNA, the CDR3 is TGTGCCAGCAGCCTGGGACAGAATAATTCACCCCTCCACTTT.

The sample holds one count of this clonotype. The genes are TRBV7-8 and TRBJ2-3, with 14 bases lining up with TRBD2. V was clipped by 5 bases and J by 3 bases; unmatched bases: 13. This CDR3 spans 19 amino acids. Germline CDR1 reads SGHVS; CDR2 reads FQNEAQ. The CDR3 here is CASSTGLAGGPKETDTQYF. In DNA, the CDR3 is TGTGCCAGCAGCACCGGACTAGCGGGGGGCCCTAAGGAGACAGATACGCAGTATTTT. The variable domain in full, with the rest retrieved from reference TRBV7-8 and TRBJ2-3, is GAGVSQSPRYKVAKRGQDVALRCDPISGHVSLFWYQQALGQGPEFLTYFQNEAQLDKSGLPSDRFFAERPEGSVSTLKIQRTQQEDSAVYLCASSTGLAGGPKETDTQYFGPGTRLTVL.

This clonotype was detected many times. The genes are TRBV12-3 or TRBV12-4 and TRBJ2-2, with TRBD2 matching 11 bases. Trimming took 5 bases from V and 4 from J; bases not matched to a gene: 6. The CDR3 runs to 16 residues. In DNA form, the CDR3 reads TGTGCCAGCAGTACGGGACTAGCGGAGTTCACCGGGGAGCTGTTTTTT. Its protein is CASSTGLAEFTGELFF.

The CDR3 DNA is TGTGCCAGCAGCCCGGCCGGGGCCACTAATGAAAAACTGTTTTTT. Its protein is CASSPAGATNEKLFF. The chain recombines TRBV9 with TRBJ1-4; D is possibly TRBD1 (5 bases). Trimming shortened V by 4 bases and J by 2 bases, and 12 bases separated the two germline ends. CDR3 length equals 15 residues. CDR1 SGDLS and CDR2 YYNGEE come from the germline V gene.

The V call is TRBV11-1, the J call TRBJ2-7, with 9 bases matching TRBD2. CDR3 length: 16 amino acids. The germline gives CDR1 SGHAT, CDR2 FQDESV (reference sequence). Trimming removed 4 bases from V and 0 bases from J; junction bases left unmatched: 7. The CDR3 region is CASSSTSGSYSYEQYV. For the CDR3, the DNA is TGTGCCAGCAGCTCCACTAGCGGGTCTTACTCCTACGAGCAGTACGTC.

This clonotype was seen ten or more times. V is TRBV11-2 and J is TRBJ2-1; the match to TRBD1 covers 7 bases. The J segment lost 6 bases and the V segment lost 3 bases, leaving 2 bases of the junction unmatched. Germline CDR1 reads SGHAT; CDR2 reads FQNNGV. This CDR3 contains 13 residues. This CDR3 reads CASSLTGSNEQFF. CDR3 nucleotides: TGTGCCAGCAGCTTGACAGGGAGCAATGAGCAGTTCTTC.

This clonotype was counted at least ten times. The CDR3 reads CASSLDNNEQFF. CDR3 coding DNA: TGTGCCAGCAGTTTGGATAACAATGAGCAGTTCTTC. The chain carries TRBV12-3 or TRBV12-4 and TRBJ2-1; the D is unclear. V was shortened by 3 bases and J by 5 bases, with 5 bases between the two germline ends. This CDR3 is built from 12 residues.

Written as DNA, the CDR3 is TGTGCCAGCAGCCCTCCCTGGACAGGGGAGGACCAGTACTTC. Its translation: CASSPPWTGEDQYF. V is TRBV3-1 and J is TRBJ2-5; 9 bases are a match to TRBD1. V shed 4 bases, J shed 10 bases, and the junction held 10 bases outside the gene matches. Germline assignment: CDR1 LGHDT and CDR2 YNNKEL (reference sequence). This CDR3 has 14 amino acids.

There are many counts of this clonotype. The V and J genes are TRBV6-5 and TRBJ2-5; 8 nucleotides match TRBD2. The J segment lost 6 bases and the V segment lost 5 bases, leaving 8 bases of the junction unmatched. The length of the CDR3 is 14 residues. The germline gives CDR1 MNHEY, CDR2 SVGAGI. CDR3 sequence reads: CASSQIAGKKTQYF. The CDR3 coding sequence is TGTGCCAGCAGTCAGATAGCGGGAAAAAAGACCCAGTACTTC.

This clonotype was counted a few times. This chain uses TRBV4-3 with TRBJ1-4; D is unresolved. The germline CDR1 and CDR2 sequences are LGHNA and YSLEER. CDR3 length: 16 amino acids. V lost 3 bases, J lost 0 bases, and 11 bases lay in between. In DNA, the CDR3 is TGCGCCAGCAGCCAGCGTACCGGAGCAACTAATGAAAAACTGTTTTTT. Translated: CASSQRTGATNEKLFF.

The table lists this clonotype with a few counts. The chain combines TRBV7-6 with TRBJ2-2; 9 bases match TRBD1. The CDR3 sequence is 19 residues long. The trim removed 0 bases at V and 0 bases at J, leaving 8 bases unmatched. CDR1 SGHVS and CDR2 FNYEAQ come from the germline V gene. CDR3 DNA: TGTGCCAGCAGCTTAGCGGGGACAGGGACTACCTCGAACACCGGGGAGCTGTTTTTT. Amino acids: CASSLAGTGTTSNTGELFF.

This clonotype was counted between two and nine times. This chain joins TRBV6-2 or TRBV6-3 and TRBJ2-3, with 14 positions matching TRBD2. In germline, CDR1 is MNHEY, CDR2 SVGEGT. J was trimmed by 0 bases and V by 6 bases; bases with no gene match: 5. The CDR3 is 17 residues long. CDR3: CASSRLAGGPSTDTQYF. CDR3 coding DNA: TGTGCCAGCAGCCGACTAGCGGGGGGGCCAAGCACAGATACGCAGTATTTT.

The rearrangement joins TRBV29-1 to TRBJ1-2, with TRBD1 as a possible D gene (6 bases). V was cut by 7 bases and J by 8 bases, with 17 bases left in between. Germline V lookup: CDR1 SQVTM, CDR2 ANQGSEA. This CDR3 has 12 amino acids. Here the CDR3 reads CSAEGGSGGYTF. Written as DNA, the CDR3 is TGCAGCGCCGAAGGGGGGTCGGGCGGCTACACCTTC. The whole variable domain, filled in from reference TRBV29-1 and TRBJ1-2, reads SAVISQKPSRDICQRGTSLTIQCQVDSQVTMMFWYRQQPGQSLTLIATANQGSEATYESGFVIDKFPISRPNLTFSTLTVSNMSPEDSSIYLCSAEGGSGGYTFGSGTRLTVV.

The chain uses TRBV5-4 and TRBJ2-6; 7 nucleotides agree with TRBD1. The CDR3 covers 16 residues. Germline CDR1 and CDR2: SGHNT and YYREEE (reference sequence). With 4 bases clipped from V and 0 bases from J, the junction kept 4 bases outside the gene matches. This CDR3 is CASSDRASSGANVLTF. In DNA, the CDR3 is TGTGCCAGCAGCGACAGGGCTTCCTCTGGGGCCAACGTCCTGACTTTC. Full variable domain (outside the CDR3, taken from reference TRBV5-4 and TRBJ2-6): ETGVTQSPTHLIKTRGQQVTLRCSSQSGHNTVSWYQQALGQGPQFIFQYYREEENGRGNFPPRFSGLQFPNYSSELNVNALELDDSALYLCASSDRASSGANVLTFGAGSRLTVL.

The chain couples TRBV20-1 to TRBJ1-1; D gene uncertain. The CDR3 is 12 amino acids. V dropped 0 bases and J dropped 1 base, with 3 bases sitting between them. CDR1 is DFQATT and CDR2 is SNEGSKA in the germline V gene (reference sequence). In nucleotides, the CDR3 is TGCAGTGCTAGAGAGCCGAACACTGAAGCTTTCTTT. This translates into CSAREPNTEAFF.